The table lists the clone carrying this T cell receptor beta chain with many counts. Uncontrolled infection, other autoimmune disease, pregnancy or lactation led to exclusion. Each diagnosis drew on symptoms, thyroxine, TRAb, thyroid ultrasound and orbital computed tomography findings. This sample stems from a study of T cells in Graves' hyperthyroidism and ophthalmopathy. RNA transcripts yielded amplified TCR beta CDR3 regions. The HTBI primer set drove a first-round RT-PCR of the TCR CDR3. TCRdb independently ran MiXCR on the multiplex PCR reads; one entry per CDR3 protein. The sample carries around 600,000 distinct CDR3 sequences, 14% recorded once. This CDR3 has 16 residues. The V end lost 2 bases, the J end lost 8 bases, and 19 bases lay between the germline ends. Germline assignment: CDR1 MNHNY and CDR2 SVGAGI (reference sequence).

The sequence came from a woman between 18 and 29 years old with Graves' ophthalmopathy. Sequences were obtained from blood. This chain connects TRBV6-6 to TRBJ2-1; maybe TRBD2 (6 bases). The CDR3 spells CASSYGGGAKEDEQFF. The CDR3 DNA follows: TGTGCCAGCAGTTACGGGGGAGGAGCGAAGGAGGATGAGCAGTTCTTC.